One sample yielded the 8 T cell receptor beta chains listed below, sequenced in a study of human T cells and chemical hapten exposure. MiXCR was run by TCRdb on the RACE reads, yielding one entry per CDR3 protein. Of about 56,000 distinct CDR3 sequences in the sample, over 7.5% are singletons; the top ten hold less than 15%. Regarding time point: patch test 1, 2 weeks after DPC sensitization. Treatment specified: therapeutic diphenylcyclopropenone sensitization with weekly scalp DPC. Sample: whole blood, taken in connection with sensitization to the hapten diphenylcyclopropenone (DPC). All receptors derive from a woman aged 35 to 49 with alopecia areata. Some clones in this sample may be carry-over from other donors' samples.

This clonotype was detected many times. The gene calls are TRBV6-1 and TRBJ1-5; D unclear. The CDR3 loop spans 12 amino acids. Trimming shortened V by 4 bases and J by 1 base, and 2 bases separated the two germline ends. Germline values: CDR1 MNHNS, CDR2 SASEGT. The CDR3 sequence is CASSGSNQPQHF. CDR3 DNA: TGTGCCAGCAGTGGGAGCAATCAGCCCCAGCATTTT.

This clonotype was recorded at least ten times. This chain uses TRBV21-1 with TRBJ1-5. TRBV21-1 counts as a pseudogene. The CDR3 has 16 amino acids. CDR3 loop: CASSKWGVFSNQPQHF. In DNA, the CDR3 is TGTGCCAGCAGCAAGTGGGGAGTTTTTAGCAATCAGCCCCAGCATTTT.

The rearrangement uses TRBV9 and TRBJ2-3, with 8 bases that match TRBD2. Looked up from germline, CDR1 is SGDLS and CDR2 is YYNGEE. The CDR3 is 15 amino acids. The V and J ends lost 2 bases and 6 bases, in that order; junction bases with no gene match: 8. CDR3 sequence: CASSVASGPPDTQYF. The CDR3 region has the DNA TGTGCCAGCAGCGTGGCTAGCGGGCCCCCGGATACGCAGTATTTT.

The V gene is TRBV12-3 or TRBV12-4, the J gene TRBJ2-4; D unresolved. V lost 5 bases to trimming and J lost 0 bases, with 8 bases between them. CDR3 length: 14 residues. Here the CDR3 reads CASSAPLAKNIQYF. CDR3 in DNA: TGTGCCAGCAGTGCCCCATTAGCCAAAAACATTCAGTACTTC.

This clonotype appeared many times. The chain employs TRBV5-1 and TRBJ2-1, with D perhaps matching TRBD2 (5 bases). Trimming stripped 0 bases from V and 2 bases from J, with 9 bases between. The CDR3 sequence is 15 residues long. Germline V gives CDR1 SGHRS, CDR2 YFSETQ. CDR3 nucleotide sequence: TGCGCCAGCAGCTTGGACGGCGGGCCCTACAATGAGCAGTTCTTC. Encoded protein: CASSLDGGPYNEQFF.

The chain recombines TRBV18 with TRBJ1-1, with 7 nucleotides matching TRBD1. The V gene's germline CDR1 is KGHSH and CDR2 LQKENI. V dropped 2 bases and J dropped 4; count of bases not matched to a gene: 1. The CDR3 contains 13 residues. The CDR3 DNA reads as TGTGCCAGCTCACCATCAGGGGGCACTGAAGCTTTCTTT. Translated: CASSPSGGTEAFF. Complete variable domain (other parts from reference TRBV18 and TRBJ1-1): NAGVMQNPRHLVRRRGQEARLRCSPMKGHSHVYWYRQLPEEGLKFMVYLQKENIIDESGMPKERFSAEFPKEGPSILRIQQVVRGDSAAYFCASSPSGGTEAFFGQGTRLTVV.

This clonotype was recorded a few times. This chain links TRBV5-1 with TRBJ2-3, with 12 bases that match TRBD2. The V segment lost 4 bases and the J segment 5 bases; nucleotides outside the gene matches: 8. The germline V gene has CDR1 SGHRS and CDR2 YFSETQ. CDR3 size: 16 residues. The CDR3 DNA is TGCGCCAGCAGCACCCTACTAGCGGGGGGCCTAGATACGCAGTATTTT. Protein sequence: CASSTLLAGGLDTQYF.

This clonotype showed up many times. This chain links TRBV7-3 with TRBJ2-2; possible D gene TRBD1, 6 bases. V lost 0 bases to trimming and J lost 3 bases, with 8 bases between them. In germline, CDR1 is SGHTA, CDR2 FQGTGA. CDR3 length: 15 amino acids. The CDR3 spells CASSLTSGDTGELFF. The CDR3 coding sequence is TGTGCCAGCAGCTTAACATCAGGGGACACCGGGGAGCTGTTTTTT.